The entry below gives a single TCR beta chain sequence along with its context. Its antigen is still unknown. Base qualities are not recorded, but no much larger clone differs from it by a single base. These data belong to a study of blood T cells in healthy people across ages (dated by TCRdb to about 2015). Regarding the research as a whole: In model experiments, roughly one uniquely barcoded TCR beta cDNA molecule per two T cells was captured by template switching. Age-related changes in TCR beta repertoire diversity were measured in the study by deep sequencing normalized with unique cDNA molecular identifiers. Donors were grouped into four age groups: young (average roughly 15 years), middle-aged (roughly 38), aged (approximately 58) and long-lived (around 80). To avoid experimental bias, donors of different ages were randomly spread across the sequencing lanes. Using the same blood draw, the study looked at two additional independent replicas of 1 million unique cDNA reads for two donors, one aged 18 to 30 and the other aged 80 or older. The research as a whole found: Because profiling used bulk unsorted PBMCs, naive and antigen-experienced compartments could not be compared conclusively. Observed TCR beta diversity per million T cells fell roughly linearly with age, and a significant reduction was already apparent by age around 40. Observed TCR beta diversity correlated strongly with the percentage of naive T cells measured by flow cytometry. Total diversity estimates from one million sequenced T cells were considered lower bounds and underestimates. The long-lived group showed more naive CD4+ T cells, fewer expanded clones and increased TCR diversity than the aged group, suggesting age selection. Because the CMV infection status of the donors was unknown, age-related changes in expanded clonotypes may potentially have been confounded.

The library was obtained by 5' RACE. Sequenced using an Illumina HiSeq 2500. The second PCR ran for about 6 to 11 cycles and used a J-beta primer mix along with a sample-barcoded 5' primer. A unique molecular identifier was introduced onto each TCR beta cDNA molecule by a template-switch 5' adaptor carrying 12 random nucleotides. Each sample yielded at least 2.5 million CDR3-containing paired-end reads. First-strand cDNA synthesis was performed from all RNA using the Mint cDNA synthesis kit, with priming by a TRBC-specific oligonucleotide. Following uracil-DNA glycosylase treatment, all cDNA underwent a first 18-cycle PCR with the universal primers M1SS and BC2_uni_R. The study's processing was this. Normalization of each sample was performed by random selection of 1 million high-quality reads, each carrying a distinct molecular identifier. Instead of being binned into consensus sequences, reads that shared molecular identifiers were thrown out. MiTCR, with a Q25 quality threshold and the strictest error-elimination algorithm, was used for CDR3 identification, clonotype clustering and error correction. A nonparametric unseen species model with Euler transformation was used to estimate lower-bound total TCR beta diversity. The public reads were quality trimmed at Q25 with fastp and then assembled into clones with MiXCR by TCRdb, keeping productive beta chains. Each entry is one CDR3 protein sequence, shown with its most common DNA and genes. The V and J calls, along with clone size, are taken from TCRdb and not from the paper's own processing. A total of about 570,000 distinct CDR3 sequences appear in this sample, roughly 29% of them only once. Approximately 18% of the sample rests with the top ten.

Donors were a few dozen systemically healthy Caucasian individuals from Russia aged roughly 6 to 100 years. About 10 milliliters of peripheral blood were collected from each donor into EDTA-treated Vacutainer tubes. Ficoll-Paque density-gradient centrifugation was used to isolate PBMCs, with at least 7 million per sample. Trizol reagent was used to extract total RNA from PBMCs, with at least 5 micrograms per sample. For every donor, an aliquot of PBMCs went through flow cytometry to measure the percentages of naive CD45RAhigh/CD27high T cells. CDR1 and CDR2 are read off the germline V gene as LGHNA and YNFKEQ. At the junction V is shortened by 6 bases and J by 11 bases; bases outside the gene matches: 10. Reading from cysteine to phenylalanine, the CDR3 counts 13 amino acids. Just CDR3 DNA is preserved here, 39 bases in frame from base 1.

This receptor chain uses TRBV4-2 and TRBJ1-5; 7 bases in the middle match TRBD1. The TCR was taken from a woman in her seventies in good health. Sequenced: blood. At the DNA level, the sequence is TGTGCCAGCAGTCCCCAGGGGGTGCTGGCCCAGCATTTT. It is translated as CASSPQGVLAQHF.